The sequence of this T cell receptor (beta chain) was determined in a study of blood T cell repertoires in COVID-19. Sequencing was performed with immunoSEQ multiplex PCR; in TCRdb, only in-frame clones are kept and a portion is missing. The sample consists of about 140,000 clones, just under 90% of them appearing once. The germline V gene has CDR1 SGHDT and CDR2 YYEEEE. Trimming at V came to 4 bases and at J to 3 bases, leaving 6 bases not matched to a gene. CDR3 length equals 15 residues. V and J are TRBV5-6 and TRBJ2-3, with 9 bases lining up with TRBD2. Sequencing was performed on peripheral blood. This receptor was identified in an elderly woman with acute or convalescent COVID-19. CDR3 DNA sequence: TGTGCCAGCAGCGCACTAGCGGGTTCGACAGATACGCAGTATTTT. Translation: CASSALAGSTDTQYF. The full variable domain, with the rest looked up from reference TRBV5-6 and TRBJ2-3, is DAGVTQSPTHLIKTRGQQVTLRCSPKSGHDTVSWYQQALGQGPQFIFQYYEEEERQRGNFPDRFSGHQFPNYSSELNVNALLLGDSALYLCASSALAGSTDTQYFGPGTRLTVL.